The 10 T cell receptor beta chains reported below all come from one sample, sequenced in a study of molecular identifiers for immune sequencing clone quantification (dated by TCRdb to 2016 to 2019). The library was built by means of PCR. Sequenced using a NextSeq 500. TCRdb ran its own pipeline on the public reads, namely fastp trimming at Q25 and MiXCR clone calling, and kept in-frame beta chains. Entries are consolidated by CDR3 protein sequence, retaining the most common genes and DNA. Counted in this sample were fewer than 45,000 distinct CDR3 sequences; nearly 25% of them appeared once. The ten top clones hold about 0.93% of the sample. Sequencing input: naive CD8+ T cells from blood, with Jurkat cell RNA spiked in. Explained via the paper, the cell subset or site label denotes: FACS-sorted CD8+CD4-CCR7+CD45RA+ naive T cells. The receptors come from a human donor in good health. Some libraries in this study had Jurkat cell RNA spiked in.

In this sample, this clonotype turned up many times. J is TRBJ2-7 and V is TRBV5-1, with D tentatively TRBD1 (6 bases). Germline V gene data show CDR1 as SGHRS and CDR2 as YFSETQ. Trimming left V 1 base short and J 2 bases short, with 10 bases between. This CDR3 spans 14 amino acids. Written as DNA, the CDR3 is TGCGCCAGCAGCTTGACAGGGAACCCCTACGAGCAGTACTTC. This sequence encodes CASSLTGNPYEQYF.

Comment on this clonotype: Given a much more abundant clone one base away, this may be a read error. The chain links TRBV19 to TRBJ2-1; TRBD1 matches 7 bases. The CDR3 is 14 residues long. The germline V gene has CDR1 LNHDA and CDR2 SQIVND (reference sequence). The CDR3 region has the DNA TGTGTCTGTAGTATAGGACAGGCGAACAATGAGCAGTTCTTC. It codes for CVCSIGQANNEQFF.

V and J are TRBV27 and TRBJ2-1, with D tentatively TRBD1 (5 bases). Trimming stripped 6 bases from V and 8 bases from J, with 20 bases between. CDR3 length: 15 amino acids. Germline V gene data show CDR1 as MNHEY and CDR2 as SMNVEV (reference sequence). CDR3 nucleotides: TGTGCCAGCAGCAATTACAGGACATTACATGATGAGCAGTTCTTC. This sequence encodes CASSNYRTLHDEQFF.

V usage is TRBV29-1 and J usage is TRBJ2-2; no firm D call. Per the germline V gene, CDR1 is SQVTM and CDR2 is ANQGSEA. The CDR3 runs to 15 residues. Trimming left V 2 bases short and J 7 bases short, with 17 bases between. CDR3 coding DNA: TGCAGCGTTGAATCCCCACGCTCCTCTGTCGGGGAGCTGTTTTTT. Translating it yields CSVESPRSSVGELFF.

This clonotype appeared many times. V usage is TRBV21-1 and J usage is TRBJ2-1; the table gives TRBD1 as D, unverified against the DNA. TRBV21-1 is flagged as a pseudogene. The CDR3 extends over 18 amino acids. This chain's CDR3 is CASSKRGFWAGGYNEQFF. The CDR3 DNA is TGTGCCAGCAGCAAGAGGGGGTTTTGGGCCGGTGGTTACAATGAGCAGTTCTTC.

This rearrangement joins TRBV2 to TRBJ1-2; 8 nucleotides match TRBD1. Losses at the gene ends were 5 bases for V and 2 bases for J; bases not matched to a gene: 7. Looked up from germline, CDR1 is SNHLY and CDR2 is FYNNEI. This CDR3 region has 15 residues. The CDR3 sequence is CASSSYRGENYGYTF. CDR3 nucleotide sequence: TGTGCCAGCAGTTCTTACAGGGGGGAGAACTATGGCTACACCTTC.

To note about this clonotype: Just one base apart from a much larger clone, this may be a read error. The chain links TRBV6-1 to TRBJ1-1; D is ambiguous. The V end was cut by 0 bases, the J end by 1 base, with 12 bases between. From germline, CDR1 is MNHNS and CDR2 SASEGT. This CDR3 has 16 residues. The CDR3 coding sequence is TGTGCCAGCAGTGAAGCCGAGCAGGAGACGAACACTGAAGCTTTCTTT. Translating gives CASSEAEQETNTEAFF.

For this clonotype: The junction does not match germline at one end; this may be a read error. V is TRBV20-1 and J is TRBJ2-7; 10 bases fit TRBD2. CDR3 length: 15 amino acids. Germline CDR1 reads DFQATT; CDR2 reads SNEGSKA (reference sequence). This chain's CDR3 is CSASASGGAVHEQSF. Written as DNA, the CDR3 is TGCAGTGCGTCTGCGAGCGGGGGGGCCGTCCACGAGCAGTCCTTC.

Comment on this clonotype: At one end, the junction sequence differs from germline, possibly due to a read error. In DNA form, the CDR3 reads TGTGCCGGCAGCTTGATGGGGACAGATACGCAGTATTTT. Translated: CAGSLMGTDTQYF. This chain joins TRBV5-6 and TRBJ2-3; D not resolved. CDR1 is SGHDT, CDR2 YYEEEE, per germline. This CDR3 is built from 13 residues.

For this clonotype: A much larger clonotype is one base distant, so this may be a read error. The chain has TRBV7-9 and TRBJ1-2; D unresolved. Trimming cost V 4 bases and J 1 base, with 13 bases left between them. This CDR3 has 15 residues. CDR1 and CDR2 (germline): SEHNR, FQNEAQ (reference sequence). The CDR3 bases are TGTGCCAGCAGCTCTCTGACCCGATATAACTATGGCTACACCTTC. Translating it yields CASSSLTRYNYGYTF.